What follows are 32 T cell receptor beta chains derived from one specimen sequenced in a study of blood T cell repertoires in COVID-19. TCRdb's table, derived via immunoSEQ multiplex PCR, lists solely in-frame clones and lacks some. The table lists fewer than 250,000 clones, approximately 80% of them singletons. Sequencing input: peripheral blood. The receptors shown here come from a human donor in a cohort sampled during active COVID-19.

The chain links TRBV4-2 to TRBJ2-7; the D gene is possibly TRBD2 (6 bases). The CDR3 has 15 residues. V gave up 0 bases and J gave up 3 bases, with 12 bases separating them. The germline gives CDR1 LGHNA, CDR2 YNFKEQ. The CDR3 region has the DNA TGTGCCAGCAGCCAAGACCCCGGGAGAATCTACGAGCAGTACTTC. Translating it yields CASSQDPGRIYEQYF.

The chain uses TRBV5-1 and TRBJ2-5, with TRBD2 matching over 9 bases. CDR1 and CDR2 (germline): SGHRS, YFSETQ. The trim removed 2 bases at V and 2 bases at J, leaving 4 bases unmatched. The CDR3 spans 15 residues. In DNA form, the CDR3 reads TGCGCCAGCAGCTTTGGACTAGCGAGACAAGAGACCCAGTACTTC. As protein: CASSFGLARQETQYF.

The V and J genes are TRBV5-1 and TRBJ1-5, with TRBD1 as a possible D gene (6 bases). Germline values: CDR1 SGHRS, CDR2 YFSETQ. This CDR3 is built from 15 residues. V gave up 2 bases and J gave up 4 bases, with 13 bases separating them. CDR3 nucleotide sequence: TGCGCCAGCAGCTTATCAGGGGCCCGGAATCAGCCCCAGCATTTT. It yields the protein CASSLSGARNQPQHF.

The CDR3 DNA reads TGTGCCAGCTCACCGGACAGGGGCCAAGAGACCCAGTACTTC. It translates to CASSPDRGQETQYF. The chain uses TRBV18 and TRBJ2-5; TRBD1 agrees at 9 bases. V trimming: 3 bases; J trimming: 1 base; junction bases outside the gene matches: 0. CDR1 is KGHSH, CDR2 LQKENI, per germline. The CDR3 runs 14 residues.

The genes are TRBV11-2 and TRBJ2-1; 9 bases are shared with TRBD1. The V and J ends lost 5 bases and 4 bases, in that order; junction bases with no gene match: 3. There are 14 residues in the CDR3. Germline loops: CDR1 SGHAT, CDR2 FQNNGV. CDR3 sequence: CASSPGQGYNEQFF. The CDR3 DNA reads as TGTGCCAGCAGCCCGGGACAGGGTTACAATGAGCAGTTCTTC.

This rearrangement joins TRBV7-6 to TRBJ1-3; D is undetermined. The V gene lost 4 bases and the J gene lost 3 bases, with 10 bases spanning the gap. CDR3 length: 14 residues. Germline CDR1 is SGHVS and CDR2 is FNYEAQ. DNA of the CDR3: TGTGCCAGCAGCTCAGCCGGGTTTGGAAACACCATATATTTT. Its protein is CASSSAGFGNTIYF.

CDR3 nucleotide sequence: TGTGCCATCGGAGCGGTCGCGAACACCGGGGAGCTGTTTTTT. Its protein is CAIGAVANTGELFF. The chain has TRBV10-3 and TRBJ2-2; TRBD2 is a possible D gene (5 bases). Germline CDR1 is ENHRY and CDR2 is SYGVKD. V was pared by 8 bases and J by 0 bases, with 10 bases between. The CDR3 has 14 residues.

The rearrangement links TRBV4-1 to TRBJ2-3, with a possible D match to TRBD1 (8 bases). The CDR3 covers 17 residues. Germline loops: CDR1 MGHRA, CDR2 YSYEKL. Trimming removed 1 base at V and 6 bases at J, with 20 bases between. The CDR3 DNA is TGCGCCAGCAGCCAAGCACCGGGAGGCAGGGGGCAGGATACGCAGTATTTT. Translating gives CASSQAPGGRGQDTQYF.

The chain is built from TRBV6-6 and TRBJ2-5; 14 bases fit TRBD2. The germline V gene has CDR1 MNHNY and CDR2 SVGAGI (reference sequence). The CDR3 is 21 amino acids. V shed 6 bases, J shed 1 base, and the junction held 19 bases outside the gene matches. This CDR3 reads CASSKPGLAGAGQGIQETQYF. The CDR3, as DNA: TGTGCCAGCAGCAAGCCGGGACTAGCGGGAGCGGGGCAAGGAATCCAAGAGACCCAGTACTTC.

The J gene is TRBJ2-6, the V gene TRBV29-1, with 7 positions matching TRBD1. This CDR3 spans 14 amino acids. J gave up 2 bases and V 5 bases, and 3 bases lay outside the gene matches. Germline V gives CDR1 SQVTM, CDR2 ANQGSEA. Here the CDR3 DNA reads TGCAGCGTTCTAACAGGGGCTGGGGCCAACGTCCTGACTTTC. Translated, it gives CSVLTGAGANVLTF.

This sequence joins TRBV6-5 and TRBJ1-1; 7 bases match TRBD1. The CDR3 covers 14 residues. CDR1 and CDR2 (germline): MNHEY, SVGAGI. V dropped 7 bases and J dropped 4; count of bases not matched to a gene: 9. The CDR3 region has the DNA TGTGCCAGCACTATGACAGGGCGGAGCACTGAAGCTTTCTTT. This translates into CASTMTGRSTEAFF.

This clone was seen a single time. The V call is TRBV6-6, the J call TRBJ2-2, with 8 bases matching TRBD1. The CDR3 length is 15 residues. Germline V gives CDR1 MNHNY, CDR2 SVGAGI (reference sequence). J was trimmed by 3 bases and V by 5 bases; bases with no gene match: 5. The CDR3 sequence is CASSREDRDTGELFF. The DNA of the CDR3 is TGTGCCAGCAGTAGAGAGGACAGGGACACCGGGGAGCTGTTTTTT.

The J gene is TRBJ1-2, the V gene TRBV5-5; 8 positions agree with TRBD1. The CDR3 has 16 amino acids. Germline V lookup: CDR1 SGHKS, CDR2 YYEKEE (reference sequence). With V trimmed by 0 bases and J by 7 bases, 11 bases remained unmatched. The CDR3 here is CASSLELVRGLVGYTF. The DNA for the CDR3 is TGTGCCAGCAGCTTGGAGTTGGTCAGGGGGCTCGTTGGCTACACCTTC.

The chain is built from TRBV6-6 and TRBJ1-6; weak D call: TRBD1 (5 bases). The length of the CDR3 is 15 residues. V lost 2 bases, J lost 7 bases, and 12 bases lay in between. The germline V gene has CDR1 MNHNY and CDR2 SVGAGI (reference sequence). The CDR3 here is CASSYGAAGNSPLHF. The DNA for the CDR3 is TGTGCCAGCAGTTACGGGGCCGCGGGGAATTCACCCCTCCACTTT.

This clone is medium-sized in the sample. The rearrangement links TRBV10-3 to TRBJ2-2, with D perhaps TRBD2 (5 bases). Per germline, CDR1 ENHRY and CDR2 SYGVKD. The CDR3 totals 15 residues. With 11 bases removed from V and 0 bases from J, the gap between germline ends came to 16 bases. The CDR3 reads CASGERLANTGELFF. CDR3 in DNA: TGTGCCTCTGGAGAGCGGCTAGCGAACACCGGGGAGCTGTTTTTT.

The chain combines TRBV27 with TRBJ1-1; the match to TRBD1 covers 11 bases. The germline CDR1 and CDR2 sequences are MNHEY and SMNVEV (reference sequence). The CDR3 loop spans 16 amino acids. V dropped 4 bases and J dropped 6; count of bases not matched to a gene: 10. CDR3 bases: TGTGCCAGCAGTTCTAGGGACAGGGGGATATCCGCTGAAGCTTTCTTT. Translating it yields CASSSRDRGISAEAFF.

The gene calls are TRBV6-5 and TRBJ2-7, with 10 bases that match TRBD1. CDR3 size: 14 residues. CDR1 MNHEY and CDR2 SVGAGI come from the germline V gene. V lost 3 bases to trimming and J lost 4 bases; unmatched junction nucleotides: 3. CDR3 residues: CASSYRDRGYEQYF. The CDR3 DNA sequence: TGTGCCAGCAGTTATCGGGACAGGGGTTACGAGCAGTACTTC.

The CDR3 region has the DNA TGTGCCAGCAGCCGGGGACAGATCGCTAACTATGGCTACACCTTC. Its protein product is CASSRGQIANYGYTF. This sequence joins TRBV6-5 and TRBJ1-2; 7 bases line up with TRBD1. This CDR3 is 15 amino acids long. V shed 6 bases, J shed 0 bases, and the junction held 7 bases outside the gene matches. Per germline, CDR1 MNHEY and CDR2 SVGAGI.

This chain joins TRBV20-1 and TRBJ2-5; no definite D call. CDR3 length: 13 amino acids. V gave up 3 bases and J gave up 0 bases, with 8 bases separating them. Germline assignment: CDR1 DFQATT and CDR2 SNEGSKA (reference sequence). CDR3 in DNA: TGCAGTGCTAGTTATTTTGACCAAGAGACCCAGTACTTC. It codes for CSASYFDQETQYF.

The genes are TRBV3-1 (or the pseudogene TRBV3-2) and TRBJ2-1; 10 nucleotides align to TRBD2. This CDR3 comprises 16 residues. The germline CDR1 and CDR2 sequences are LGHDT and YNNKEL (reference sequence). V was pared by 3 bases and J by 2 bases, with 4 bases of the junction left unmatched. The CDR3 here is CASSHRLAGPYNEQFF. The DNA for the CDR3 is TGTGCCAGCAGCCACAGACTAGCGGGCCCCTACAATGAGCAGTTCTTC.

This clone was recorded a few times. This sequence joins TRBV7-6 and TRBJ2-2; 8 bases align to TRBD1. The trim removed 1 base at V and 6 bases at J, leaving 4 bases unmatched. The CDR3 has 15 residues. Germline V gene lookup returns CDR1 SGHVS and CDR2 FNYEAQ. CDR3 nucleotide sequence: TGTGCCAGCAGCTTAGGCGGACAGGGATCCGGGGAGCTGTTTTTT. It yields the protein CASSLGGQGSGELFF.

This chain links TRBV7-6 with TRBJ2-5, with D possibly being TRBD2 (5 bases). Looked up from germline, CDR1 is SGHVS and CDR2 is FNYEAQ. Trimming shortened V by 5 bases and J by 1 base, and 11 bases separated the two germline ends. The CDR3 is 14 amino acids. CDR3 sequence reads: CASSLSAGQETQYF. The CDR3 DNA sequence: TGTGCCAGCAGCCTCTCCGCGGGCCAAGAGACCCAGTACTTC.

The chain links TRBV12-3 or TRBV12-4 to TRBJ2-2; possible D gene TRBD2, 6 bases. CDR3 size: 13 residues. The V end lost 5 bases, the J end lost 6 bases, and 10 bases lay between the germline ends. DNA of the CDR3: TGTGCCAGCAGTAAAACTAGCCCCGGGGAGCTGTTTTTT. The encoded protein is CASSKTSPGELFF.

V gene TRBV5-8 combines with J gene TRBJ2-2; 8 nucleotides line up with TRBD2. The germline V gene has CDR1 SGHTS and CDR2 YDEGEE. There are 16 residues in the CDR3. Unmatched junction bases numbered 5, after V lost 0 bases and J lost 4 bases. The CDR3: CASSLGAGVSTGELFF. The CDR3 coding sequence is TGTGCCAGCAGCTTGGGAGCGGGGGTCTCCACCGGGGAGCTGTTTTTT.

V is TRBV3-1 (or the pseudogene TRBV3-2) and J is TRBJ2-3; D gene ambiguous. This CDR3 region has 11 residues. The V end lost 5 bases, the J end lost 4 bases, and 4 bases lay between the germline ends. Germline V lookup: CDR1 LGHDT, CDR2 YNNKEL (reference sequence). CDR3 in DNA: TGTGCCAGCAGCTCAGCAGATACGCAGTATTTT. Translation: CASSSADTQYF.

This clone was found once. The chain has TRBV4-1 and TRBJ1-1; the D is unclear. V was cut by 0 bases and J by 6 bases, with 11 bases left in between. Germline lookup yields CDR1 MGHRA and CDR2 YSYEKL. The CDR3 totals 14 residues. The CDR3 loop reads CASSQDREFAEAFF. CDR3 nucleotide sequence: TGCGCCAGCAGCCAAGATAGGGAGTTCGCTGAAGCTTTCTTT.

The chain employs TRBV28 and TRBJ2-5; TRBD1 might be the D (5 bases). Looked up from germline, CDR1 is MDHEN and CDR2 is SYDVKM. The CDR3 runs 15 residues. The V end lost 4 bases, the J end lost 0 bases, and 12 bases lay between the germline ends. The CDR3 sequence: CASSSGGANQETQYF. The CDR3 bases are TGTGCCAGCAGTTCCGGTGGGGCAAACCAAGAGACCCAGTACTTC.

The chain links TRBV10-3 to TRBJ1-5, with D unclear. The CDR3 covers 16 residues. Between the trimmed V and J ends, which lost 0 bases and 6 bases, there was a span of 15 bases. Per germline, CDR1 ENHRY and CDR2 SYGVKD. CDR3 amino acids: CAISESSWGGGQPQHF. The CDR3 bases are TGTGCCATCAGTGAGTCGAGTTGGGGTGGAGGTCAGCCCCAGCATTTT.

J is TRBJ1-5 and V is TRBV2; D may be TRBD1 (5 bases). CDR3 size: 14 residues. The V end was cut by 2 bases, the J end by 5 bases, with 10 bases between. Germline CDR1 SNHLY, CDR2 FYNNEI. The CDR3 DNA reads as TGTGCCAGCAGTGAATTTGACAGTTATCAGCCCCAGCATTTT. Amino acid sequence: CASSEFDSYQPQHF.

J is TRBJ2-5 and V is TRBV7-3; D might be TRBD2 (6 bases). The CDR3 runs to 15 residues. The germline CDR1 and CDR2 sequences are SGHTA and FQGTGA. The V end was cut by 1 base, the J end by 1 base, with 10 bases between. The CDR3 bases are TGTGCCAGCAGCTTAATGCGGGGCCCCCAAGAGACCCAGTACTTC. Protein sequence: CASSLMRGPQETQYF. The whole variable domain, remainder taken from reference TRBV7-3 and TRBJ2-5, is GAGVSQTPSNKVTEKGKYVELRCDPISGHTALYWYRQSLGQGPEFLIYFQGTGAADDSGLPNDRFFAVRPEGSVSTLKIQRTERGDSAVYLCASSLMRGPQETQYFGPGTRLLVL.

The chain couples TRBV19 to TRBJ2-4, with unresolved D. The CDR3 sequence is 13 residues long. Per germline, CDR1 LNHDA and CDR2 SQIVND (reference sequence). V was cut by 4 bases and J by 2 bases, with 6 bases left in between. The CDR3 DNA reads as TGTGCCAGTAGTAAGAGATCCAAAAACATTCAGTACTTC. It specifies CASSKRSKNIQYF.

The rearrangement uses TRBV28 and TRBJ1-5, with 7 positions matching TRBD1. Unmatched junction bases numbered 5, after V lost 4 bases and J lost 2 bases. Germline values: CDR1 MDHEN, CDR2 SYDVKM. The CDR3 runs to 15 residues. The CDR3 region has the DNA TGTGCCAGCAGTTCCGGACAGGCCGGCAATCAGCCCCAGCATTTT. Amino acid sequence: CASSSGQAGNQPQHF. The complete variable domain, with remaining parts taken from reference TRBV28 and TRBJ1-5, reads DVKVTQSSRYLVKRTGEKVFLECVQDMDHENMFWYRQDPGLGLRLIYFSYDVKMKEKGDIPEGYSVSREKKERFSLILESASTNQTSMYLCASSSGQAGNQPQHFGDGTRLSIL.